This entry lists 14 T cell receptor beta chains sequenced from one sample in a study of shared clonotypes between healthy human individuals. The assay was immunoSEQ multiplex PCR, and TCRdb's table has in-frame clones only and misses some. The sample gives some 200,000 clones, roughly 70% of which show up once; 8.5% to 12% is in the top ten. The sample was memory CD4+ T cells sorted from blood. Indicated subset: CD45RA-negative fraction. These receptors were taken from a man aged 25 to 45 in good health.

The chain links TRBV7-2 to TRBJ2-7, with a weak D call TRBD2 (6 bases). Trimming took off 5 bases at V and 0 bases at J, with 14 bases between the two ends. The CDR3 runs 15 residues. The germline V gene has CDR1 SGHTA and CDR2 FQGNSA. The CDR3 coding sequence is TGTGCCAGCAGCCCACACCCCGGGAGCTCCTACGAGCAGTACTTC. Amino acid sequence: CASSPHPGSSYEQYF.

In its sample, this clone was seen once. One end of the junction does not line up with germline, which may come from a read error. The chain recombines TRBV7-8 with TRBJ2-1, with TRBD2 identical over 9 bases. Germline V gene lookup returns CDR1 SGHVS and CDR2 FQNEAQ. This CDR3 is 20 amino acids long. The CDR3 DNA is TGTGCCAGCAGCTTAGAGAGGGGACTAGCTAGGCGGATCTCCCACAATGAGCAGTTCTTC. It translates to CASSLERGLARRISHNEQFF.

CDR3 in DNA: TGTGCCAGCAGCAGGGTCCGTCACGGGGAGCTGTTTTTT. Residues: CASSRVRHGELFF. The chain links TRBV7-3 to TRBJ2-2, with no clear D. Trimming pared 5 bases from V and 7 bases from J, leaving 11 bases between. Germline V gives CDR1 SGHTA, CDR2 FQGTGA. This CDR3 contains 13 residues.

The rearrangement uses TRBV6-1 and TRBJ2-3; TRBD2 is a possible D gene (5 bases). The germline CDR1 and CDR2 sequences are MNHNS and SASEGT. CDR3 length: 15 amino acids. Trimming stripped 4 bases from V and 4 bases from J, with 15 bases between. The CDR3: CASSGEGRSADTQYF. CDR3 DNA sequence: TGTGCCAGCAGTGGAGAGGGCAGGAGTGCAGATACGCAGTATTTT.

In DNA, the CDR3 is TGTGCCAGCAGTGAGTCGGAAACCTTTAATGAAAAACTGTTTTTT. Its protein product is CASSESETFNEKLFF. V and J are TRBV2 and TRBJ1-4; D is uncertain. Trimming took 3 bases from V and 4 from J, leaving 12 bases between them. The germline V gene has CDR1 SNHLY and CDR2 FYNNEI. The CDR3 extends over 15 amino acids.

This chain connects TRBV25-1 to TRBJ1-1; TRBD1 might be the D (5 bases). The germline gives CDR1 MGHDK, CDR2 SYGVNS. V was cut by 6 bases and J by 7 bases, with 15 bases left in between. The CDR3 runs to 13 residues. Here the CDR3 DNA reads TGTGCCAGCAGACAAGGGGCTTTGGGTGAAGCTTTCTTT. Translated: CASRQGALGEAFF. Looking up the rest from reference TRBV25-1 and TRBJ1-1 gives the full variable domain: EADIYQTPRYLVIGTGKKITLECSQTMGHDKMYWYQQDPGMELHLIHYSYGVNSTEKGDLSSESTVSRIRTEHFPLTLESARPSHTSQYLCASRQGALGEAFFGQGTRLTVV.

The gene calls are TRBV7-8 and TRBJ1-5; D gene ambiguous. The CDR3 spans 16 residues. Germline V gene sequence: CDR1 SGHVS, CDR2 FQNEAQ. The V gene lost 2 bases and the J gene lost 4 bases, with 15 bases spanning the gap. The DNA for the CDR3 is TGTGCCAGCAGCTTAAAACGAACAGAAGCAAATCAGCCCCAGCATTTT. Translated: CASSLKRTEANQPQHF.

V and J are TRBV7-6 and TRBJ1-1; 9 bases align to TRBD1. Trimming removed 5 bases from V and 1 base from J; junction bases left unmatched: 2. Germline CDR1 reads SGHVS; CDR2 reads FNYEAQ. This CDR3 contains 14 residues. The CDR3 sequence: CASSRGQGNTEAFF. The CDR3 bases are TGTGCCAGCAGCCGGGGACAGGGGAACACTGAAGCTTTCTTT. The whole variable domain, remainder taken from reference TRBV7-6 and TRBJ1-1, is GAGVSQSPRYKVTKRGQDVALRCDPISGHVSLYWYRQALGQGPEFLTYFNYEAQQDKSGLPNDRFSAERPEGSISTLTIQRTEQRDSAMYRCASSRGQGNTEAFFGQGTRLTVV.

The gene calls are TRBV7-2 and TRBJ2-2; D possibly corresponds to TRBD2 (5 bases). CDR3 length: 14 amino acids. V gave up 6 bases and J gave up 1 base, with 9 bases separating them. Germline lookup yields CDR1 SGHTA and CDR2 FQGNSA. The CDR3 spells CASRTNWNTGELFF. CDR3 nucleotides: TGTGCCAGCAGGACTAATTGGAACACCGGGGAGCTGTTTTTT.

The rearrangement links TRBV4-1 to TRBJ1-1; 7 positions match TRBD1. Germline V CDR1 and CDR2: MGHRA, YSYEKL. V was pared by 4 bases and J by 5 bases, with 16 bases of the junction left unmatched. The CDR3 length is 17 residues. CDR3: CASSPVGLKGQPTEAFF. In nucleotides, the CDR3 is TGCGCCAGCAGCCCCGTAGGGTTGAAGGGACAGCCAACTGAAGCTTTCTTT.

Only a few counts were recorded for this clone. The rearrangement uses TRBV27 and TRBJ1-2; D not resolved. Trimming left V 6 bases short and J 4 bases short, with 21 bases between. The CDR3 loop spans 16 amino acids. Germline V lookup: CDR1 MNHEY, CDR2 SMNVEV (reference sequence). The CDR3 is CASSPGRGQDFYGYTF. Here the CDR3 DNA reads TGTGCCAGCAGCCCAGGAAGAGGTCAGGACTTCTATGGCTACACCTTC.

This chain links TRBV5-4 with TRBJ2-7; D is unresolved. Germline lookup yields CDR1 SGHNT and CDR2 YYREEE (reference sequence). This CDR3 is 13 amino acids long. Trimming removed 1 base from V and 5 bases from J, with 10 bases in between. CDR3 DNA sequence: TGTGCCAGCAGCTTGCGTGGGAACAACGAGCAGTACTTC. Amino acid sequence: CASSLRGNNEQYF.

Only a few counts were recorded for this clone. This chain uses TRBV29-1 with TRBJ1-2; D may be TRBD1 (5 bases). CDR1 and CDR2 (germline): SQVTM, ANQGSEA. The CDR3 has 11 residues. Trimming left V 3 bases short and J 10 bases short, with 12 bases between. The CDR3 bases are TGCAGCGTTGAGGGCAGGGTGGACTACACCTTC. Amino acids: CSVEGRVDYTF.

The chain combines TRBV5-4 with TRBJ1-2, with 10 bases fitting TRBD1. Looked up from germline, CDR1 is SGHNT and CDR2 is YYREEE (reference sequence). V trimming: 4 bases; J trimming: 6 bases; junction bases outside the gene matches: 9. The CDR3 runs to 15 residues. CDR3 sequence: CASSVDPGQGDGYTF. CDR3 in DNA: TGTGCCAGCAGCGTGGACCCTGGACAGGGGGATGGCTACACCTTC.